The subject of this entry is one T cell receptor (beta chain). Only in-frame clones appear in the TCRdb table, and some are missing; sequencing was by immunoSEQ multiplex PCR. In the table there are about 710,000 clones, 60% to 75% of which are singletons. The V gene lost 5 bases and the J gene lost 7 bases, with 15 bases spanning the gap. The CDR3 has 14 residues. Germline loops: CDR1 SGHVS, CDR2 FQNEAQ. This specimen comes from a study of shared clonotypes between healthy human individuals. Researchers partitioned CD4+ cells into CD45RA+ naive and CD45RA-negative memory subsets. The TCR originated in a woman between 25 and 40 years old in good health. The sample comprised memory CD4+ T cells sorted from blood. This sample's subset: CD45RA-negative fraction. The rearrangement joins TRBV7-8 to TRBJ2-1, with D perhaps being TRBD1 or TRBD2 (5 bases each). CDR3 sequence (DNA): TGTGCCAGCAGCCCCCGGGGCCCTTCGAATGAGCAGTTCTTC. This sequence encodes CASSPRGPSNEQFF.